The 2 T cell receptor beta chains listed next were all sequenced from one sample in a study of T-cell reconstitution after alpha-beta-depleted transplantation in children (dated by TCRdb to 2015 to 2016). Libraries were built with PCR. Instrument on record: Illumina HiSeq 2500. Molecular barcoding was employed in the preparation of TCR libraries, with unique molecular identifiers being used to normalize TCRbeta repertoire quantification. The public reads were reanalyzed by TCRdb: fastp trimming at Q25, MiXCR alignment, in-frame beta chains only. Each CDR3 protein gets just one entry, which takes the most common genes and DNA from the rows behind it. In this sample the table shows some 590,000 distinct CDR3 sequences, about 11% of which occur a single time. In total, the top ten clones hold roughly 3.9% of the sample. The sequenced sample was PBMCs from the stem cell graft donor, obtained from the stem cell graft. The receptors were gathered from a human donor who donated a stem cell graft to a child with acute myeloid leukemia.

This clonotype has just a few counts. The chain recombines TRBV5-5 with TRBJ2-2; no firm D call. This CDR3 region has 15 residues. Per the germline V gene, CDR1 is SGHKS and CDR2 is YYEKEE (reference sequence). The ends were cut back, 1 base at V and 3 bases at J, with 10 bases in the middle. The CDR3 sequence: CASSLRQAYTGELFF. CDR3 in DNA: TGTGCCAGCAGCTTGAGGCAGGCGTACACCGGGGAGCTGTTTTTT.

This clonotype came up a few times. This sequence joins TRBV11-2 and TRBJ2-1; D is perhaps TRBD2 (6 bases). The V gene's germline CDR1 is SGHAT and CDR2 FQNNGV. CDR3 size: 13 residues. Deletions cut 6 bases from V and 4 bases from J, with 10 bases between. CDR3 nucleotides: TGTGCCAGCAGGGTAGCGGTGTACAATGAGCAGTTCTTC. The encoded protein is CASRVAVYNEQFF.